This record looks at one TCR beta chain sequence and its context. Its antigen is as yet unknown. A much larger clone differs by one base, so this may be a read error. Authors of the study amplified TCR beta CDR3 regions from RNA transcripts. In the first-round RT-PCR of the TCR CDR3, the HTBI primer set was used. One entry per CDR3 protein, called by TCRdb with MiXCR from the multiplex PCR reads. There are 540,000 or so distinct CDR3 sequences in the sample; about half occur only once, and 19% lies in the top ten. The germline CDR1 and CDR2 sequences are MNHNS and SASEGT. The CDR3 runs 16 residues. J was trimmed by 6 bases and V by 5 bases; bases with no gene match: 12. The sample belongs to a study of T cells in Graves' hyperthyroidism and ophthalmopathy. Notes on the study in general: Ophthalmopathy was identified by the model a median about seven months ahead of onset.

The clonotype originates from an adult woman with Graves' disease, either hyperthyroidism or ophthalmopathy (not recorded which). Sample: peripheral blood or thyroid tissue (not recorded which). The chain combines TRBV6-1 with TRBJ1-5; 8 bases align to TRBD1. CDR3 protein: CASSHSPTGEVQPQHF. As DNA, the CDR3 is TGTGCCAGCAGTCATTCCCCGACAGGGGAGGTTCAGCCCCAGCATTTT.